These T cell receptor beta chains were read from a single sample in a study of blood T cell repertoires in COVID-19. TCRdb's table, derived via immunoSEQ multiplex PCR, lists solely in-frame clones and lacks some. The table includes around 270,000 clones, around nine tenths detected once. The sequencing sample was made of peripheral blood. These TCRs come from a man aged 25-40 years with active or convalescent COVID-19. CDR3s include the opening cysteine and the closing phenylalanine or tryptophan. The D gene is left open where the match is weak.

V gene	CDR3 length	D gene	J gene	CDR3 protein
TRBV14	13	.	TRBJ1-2	CASSQAVNYGYTF
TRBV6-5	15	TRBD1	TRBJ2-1	CASRPDRAIVNEQFF
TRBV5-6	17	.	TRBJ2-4	CASSYELRPGAKNIQYF
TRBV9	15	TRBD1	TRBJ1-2	CASSVGTGGNYGYTF
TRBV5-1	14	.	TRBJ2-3	CASSEGVGTDTQYF
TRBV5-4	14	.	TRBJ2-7	CASSTLGGGYEQYF
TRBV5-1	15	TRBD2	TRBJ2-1	CASGITSGETNEQFF
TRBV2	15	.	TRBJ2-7	CASRVGKGDSYEQYF
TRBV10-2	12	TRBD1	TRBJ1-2	CASRTGDKGYTF
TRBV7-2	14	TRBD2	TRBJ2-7	CASRKRGRGYEQYF
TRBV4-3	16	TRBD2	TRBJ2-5	CASSQGWLAGVETQYF
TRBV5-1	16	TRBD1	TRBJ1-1	CASSGAGTGVDTEAFF
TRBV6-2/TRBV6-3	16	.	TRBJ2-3	CASSYLSGVGTDTQYF
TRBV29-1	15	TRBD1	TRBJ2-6	CSVTGGASGANVLTF
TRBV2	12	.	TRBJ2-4	CASSAGLDIQYF
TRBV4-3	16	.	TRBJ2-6	CASSQEGHSGANVLTF
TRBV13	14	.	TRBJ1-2	CASSYSQGTYGYTF
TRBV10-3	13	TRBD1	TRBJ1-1	CAIRTQGGTEAFF
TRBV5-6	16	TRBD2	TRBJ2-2	CASSPTSGPNTGELFF
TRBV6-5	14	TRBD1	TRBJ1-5	CASSLGQVNQPQHF
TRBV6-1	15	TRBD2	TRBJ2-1	CASSEGASGGNEQFF
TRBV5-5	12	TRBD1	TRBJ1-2	CASSFRGYGYTF
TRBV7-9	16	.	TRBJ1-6	CASSPITQARNSPLHF
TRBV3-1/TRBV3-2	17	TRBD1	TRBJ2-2	CASSREEWTGRGGELFF
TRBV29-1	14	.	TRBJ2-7	CSVVVGQGNYEQYF
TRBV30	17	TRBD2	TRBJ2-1	CAWSAKRLAGPANEQFF
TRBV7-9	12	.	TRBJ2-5	CATSRFQETQYF
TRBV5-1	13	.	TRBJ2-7	CASSLSPGYEQYF
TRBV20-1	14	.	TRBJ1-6	CSASPSGGGSPLHF
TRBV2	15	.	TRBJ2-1	CASSVGSGKSNEQFF
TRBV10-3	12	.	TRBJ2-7	CAISEEAYEQYF
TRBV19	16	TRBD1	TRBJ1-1	CASSIDQTGQNTEAFF
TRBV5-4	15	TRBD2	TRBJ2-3	CASSWGGVAADTQYF
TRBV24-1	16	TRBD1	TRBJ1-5	CATSDKTGDQDQPQHF
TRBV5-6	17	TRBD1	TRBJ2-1	CASSSGYGTGSYNEQFF
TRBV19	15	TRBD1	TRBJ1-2	CASSTSNRGNYGYTF
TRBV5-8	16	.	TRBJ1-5	CASSLYTGNYNQPQHF
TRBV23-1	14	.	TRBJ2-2	CASSQSYPTGELFF
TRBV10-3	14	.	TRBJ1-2	CAISDRGEVGGYTF
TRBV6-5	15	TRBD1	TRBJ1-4	CASSLNRGRDEKLFF
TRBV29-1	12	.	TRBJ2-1	CSSSYRDNEQFF
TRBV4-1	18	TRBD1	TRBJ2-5	CASSQEVSGTGDQETQYF
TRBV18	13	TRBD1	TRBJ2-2	CASTGAHTGELFF
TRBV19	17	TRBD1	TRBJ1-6	CASSRKDRGTYNSPLHF
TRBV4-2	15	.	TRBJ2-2	CASSQKTDSPGELFF
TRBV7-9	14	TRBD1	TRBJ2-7	CASSDVQGRNEQYF
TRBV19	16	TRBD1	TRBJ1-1	CASRAVRGQGNTEAFF
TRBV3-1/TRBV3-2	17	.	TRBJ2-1	CASSPPRGLASYNEQFF
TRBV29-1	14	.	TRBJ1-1	CSAERQGMNTEAFF
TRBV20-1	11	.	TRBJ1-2	CSIGWGDGYTF
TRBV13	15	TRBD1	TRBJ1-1	CASSLNRGRDTEAFF
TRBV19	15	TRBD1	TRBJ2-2	CASSQGTGVTGELFF
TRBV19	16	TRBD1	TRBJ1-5	CASSSPGTGGNQPQHF
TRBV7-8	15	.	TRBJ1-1	CASSAGGAMNTEAFF
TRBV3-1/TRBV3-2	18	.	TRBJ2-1	CASSQVVSGMSSYNEQFF
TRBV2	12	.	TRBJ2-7	CASGGEVYEQYF
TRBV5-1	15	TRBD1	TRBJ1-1	CASSLPSGGGTEAFF
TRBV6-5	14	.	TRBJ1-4	CASNTRGSRGKLFF
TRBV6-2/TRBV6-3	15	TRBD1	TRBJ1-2	CASSYGGQQIYGYTF